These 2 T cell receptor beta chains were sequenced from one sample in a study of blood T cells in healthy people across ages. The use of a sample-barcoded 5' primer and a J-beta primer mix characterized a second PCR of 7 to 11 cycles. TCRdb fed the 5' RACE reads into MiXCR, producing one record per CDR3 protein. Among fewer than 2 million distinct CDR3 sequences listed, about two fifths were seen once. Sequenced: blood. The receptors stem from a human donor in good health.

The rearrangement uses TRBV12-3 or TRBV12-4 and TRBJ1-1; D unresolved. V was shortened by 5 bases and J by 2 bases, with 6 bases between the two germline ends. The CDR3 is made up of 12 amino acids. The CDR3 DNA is TGTGCCAGCAGTATACAAAACACTGAAGCTTTCTTT. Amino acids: CASSIQNTEAFF.

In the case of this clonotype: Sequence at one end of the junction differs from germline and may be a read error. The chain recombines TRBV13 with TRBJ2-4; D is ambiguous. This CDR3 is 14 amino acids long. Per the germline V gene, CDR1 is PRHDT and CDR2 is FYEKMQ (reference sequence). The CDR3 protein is CVSTESLAKNIQYF. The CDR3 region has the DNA TGTGTCAGCACCGAATCCTTAGCCAAAAACATTCAGTACTTC.